The source of this T cell receptor beta chain is a study of cytomegalovirus exposure and HLA in healthy donors. The PCR employed 60 Vbeta primers together with 13 Jbeta primers. Method: immunoSEQ multiplex PCR; TCRdb's copy keeps in-frame clones and lacks some. The data contain around 120,000 clones, around three quarters of them seen just once; the ten biggest clones take up less than 3.5%. The germline CDR1 and CDR2 sequences are MNHNS and SASEGT. The CDR3 extends over 15 amino acids. J was trimmed by 6 bases and V by 7 bases; bases with no gene match: 14. Specimen: PBMCs. This rearrangement joins TRBV6-1 to TRBJ2-7; 8 bases are shared with TRBD2. This TCR came from a woman between 35 and 50 years old in good health and CMV-seropositive. Here the CDR3 DNA reads TGTGCCAGCACCTTGAGGCTAACGGGAGGGCCCGAGCAGTACTTC. Its translation: CASTLRLTGGPEQYF.